This T cell receptor (beta chain) is drawn from a study of T cells after yellow fever vaccination. Study context: Low-cell-number fractions were prepared with SMART-Seq v4 Ultra Low Input.

About this clonotype itself: The antigen is undetermined.

TCRdb processed the 5' RACE reads anew with MiXCR; each CDR3 protein has one entry. The table lists some 250,000 distinct CDR3 sequences, around 7% of them singletons, with more than 0.8% in the top ten. Study-level results: FACS-sorted repertoires might harbor abundant contaminating clonotypes from the bulk population. A limited proportion of clonotypes was detected within both the CD4 and CD8 compartments. Reappearance after the booster was observed for most primary-vaccination clones (about 96% CD4, roughly 88% CD8).

Trimming took 4 bases from V and 6 from J; bases not matched to a gene: 12. The CDR3 has 15 amino acids. Germline CDR1 and CDR2: DFQATT and SNEGSKA (reference sequence). This chain joins TRBV20-1 and TRBJ2-7, with 10 bases that match TRBD2. Sequences were derived from CD4+ T cells sorted from PBMCs, sampled 15 days after the yellow fever booster vaccination. The source is a man aged 25 to 40 who received the YFV17D yellow fever vaccine. In DNA, the CDR3 is TGCAGTGCTAAACCTAGCGGGAGTGGCCCGCGCGAGCAGTACTTC. The encoded protein is CSAKPSGSGPREQYF.